This is a list of T cell receptor beta chains from one sample in a study of CD8 T cells in ankylosing spondylitis. Each CDR3 protein gets one entry after TCRdb re-called the 5' RACE reads with MiXCR. The sample contains about 240,000 distinct CDR3 sequences, around 11% of which appear only once. Sequenced input: blood, either unsorted or a sorted T cell fraction (not recorded which). These receptor sequences come from a male donor with ankylosing spondylitis or in good health (not recorded which). The CDR3 runs from the conserved cysteine through the conserved F or W. The D gene is left open where the match is weak. For some rows the clone size is stated as once, few or many, or as a class when expanded; others skip it.

clone_size j_call v_call d_call cdr3_aa cdr3_nt
- TRBJ1-5 TRBV6-1 - CASRKEYNQPQHF TGTGCCAGCAGAAAGGAGTACAATCAGCCCCAGCATTTT
many TRBJ2-3 TRBV6-5 TRBD1 CASSYPGQGSTDTQYF TGTGCCAGCAGTTACCCGGGACAGGGGAGCACAGATACGCAGTATTTT
many TRBJ2-2 TRBV9 - CASSMGAHTGELFF TGTGCCAGCAGCATGGGTGCCCACACCGGGGAGCTGTTTTTT
many TRBJ2-1 TRBV6-5 TRBD2 CASSYVVSGGPNEQFF TGTGCCAGCAGTTATGTAGTGTCGGGAGGGCCCAATGAGCAGTTCTTC
- TRBJ2-5 TRBV5-1 - CASSLGDSGQETQYF TGCGCCAGCAGCTTGGGCGACTCAGGTCAGGAGACCCAGTACTTC
once TRBJ2-5 TRBV19 - CASSMSGPPQETQYF TGTGCCAGTAGTATGTCTGGGCCACCCCAAGAGACCCAGTACTTC
- TRBJ2-1 TRBV20-1 TRBD2 CSARDRLAGEEQFF TGCAGTGCTAGAGATAGACTAGCGGGAGAGGAGCAGTTCTTC
few TRBJ1-1 TRBV28 - CASSFLGHRVEAFF TGTGCCAGCAGTTTCTTAGGACACAGAGTTGAAGCTTTCTTT
many TRBJ2-5 TRBV5-6 - CASSPGRRETQYF TGTGCCAGCAGCCCCGGCAGGCGAGAGACCCAGTACTTC
- TRBJ2-7 TRBV20-1 TRBD2 CSAQFSGGPYEQYF TGCAGTGCTCAATTTAGCGGGGGACCTTACGAGCAGTACTTC
- TRBJ2-7 TRBV11-2 TRBD1 CASRLRGQGFEQYF TGTGCCAGCAGGCTCCGGGGACAGGGCTTCGAGCAGTACTTC
- TRBJ1-2 TRBV6-1 - CASSGQVNYGYTF TGTGCCAGCAGTGGACAGGTTAACTATGGCTACACCTTC
many TRBJ1-2 TRBV4-1 - CASSSTAGWSYGYTF TGCGCCAGCAGCTCAACGGCGGGCTGGAGCTATGGCTACACCTTC
few TRBJ2-3 TRBV4-1 TRBD1 CASSQDRTGGTDTQYF TGCGCCAGCAGCCAAGATAGGACAGGTGGCACAGATACGCAGTATTTT
many TRBJ1-5 TRBV10-3 - CAISEYGGNQPQHF TGTGCCATCAGTGAGTACGGCGGCAATCAGCCCCAGCATTTT
- TRBJ2-7 TRBV30 TRBD2 CAWSVFGAGSYEQYF TGTGCCTGGAGTGTATTTGGAGCGGGATCATACGAGCAGTACTTC
few TRBJ2-1 TRBV7-7 TRBD2 CASSLGLAGMDEQFF TGTGCCAGCAGCTTAGGCCTAGCGGGGATGGATGAGCAGTTCTTC
many TRBJ2-2 TRBV5-1 TRBD1 CASSLKGQRTGELFF TGCGCCAGCAGCTTGAAGGGACAGAGGACCGGGGAGCTGTTTTTT
many TRBJ2-3 TRBV7-2 - CASSEHRDLPPDTQYF TGTGCCAGCAGCGAACACCGGGACCTACCCCCAGATACGCAGTATTTT
- TRBJ2-7 TRBV11-2 - CASSLEAGASYEQYF TGTGCCAGCAGCTTAGAGGCGGGGGCATCCTACGAGCAGTACTTC
few TRBJ2-7 TRBV7-9 - CASSFASRPYEQYF TGTGCCAGCAGCTTTGCATCAAGACCCTACGAGCAGTACTTC
few TRBJ2-3 TRBV7-8 - CASSPGHEADTQYF TGTGCCAGCAGCCCTGGGCATGAAGCAGATACGCAGTATTTT
- TRBJ2-3 TRBV11-2 - CASSPRQVGDTQYF TGTGCCAGCAGCCCGAGACAGGTCGGAGATACGCAGTATTTT
- TRBJ2-3 TRBV5-1 - CASSGGVGDTQYF TGCGCCAGCAGCGGTGGAGTAGGGGATACGCAGTATTTT
few TRBJ2-3 TRBV7-2 TRBD2 CASSPEMTSGDTQYF TGTGCCAGCAGCCCAGAGATGACTAGCGGGGATACGCAGTATTTT
many TRBJ2-5 TRBV5-1 - CARVFGAQETQYF TGCGCCAGGGTATTCGGCGCGCAAGAGACCCAGTACTTC
- TRBJ2-7 TRBV12-3/TRBV12-4 - CASSLGGGRGTYEQYF TGTGCCAGCAGTTTAGGGGGGGGCAGGGGAACCTACGAGCAGTACTTC
few TRBJ2-1 TRBV19 TRBD1 CASLGTGSYNEQFF TGTGCCAGCCTCGGGACAGGGTCCTACAATGAGCAGTTCTTC
many TRBJ2-1 TRBV12-3/TRBV12-4 TRBD2 CASSSLAGGPGEQFF TGTGCCAGCAGTTCACTAGCGGGAGGGCCTGGGGAGCAGTTCTTC
many TRBJ2-1 TRBV5-1 - CASSLAPGDNEQFF TGCGCCAGCAGCTTGGCCCCCGGGGACAATGAGCAGTTCTTC
many TRBJ2-5 TRBV12-3/TRBV12-4 - CASSLVGYQETQYF TGTGCCAGCAGTTTAGTAGGGTACCAAGAGACCCAGTACTTC
many TRBJ2-1 TRBV29-1 TRBD1 CSGGGVEYNEQFF TGCAGCGGAGGGGGCGTTGAGTACAATGAGCAGTTCTTC
many TRBJ2-1 TRBV11-2 - CASGFLPGRSYNEQFF TGTGCCAGCGGATTCTTACCGGGCCGCTCCTACAATGAGCAGTTCTTC
many TRBJ2-3 TRBV27 - CASSSGNSDTQYF TGTGCCAGCAGTTCCGGGAATTCAGATACGCAGTATTTT
few TRBJ1-2 TRBV10-3 TRBD1 CAIGGQGLSGYTF TGTGCCATCGGGGGACAGGGCCTGAGTGGCTACACCTTC
- TRBJ1-3 TRBV20-1 - CSAARGSGNTIYF TGCAGTGCGGCCAGAGGTTCTGGAAACACCATATATTTT
few TRBJ2-2 TRBV7-3 - CASSLYKSSGELFF TGTGCCAGCAGCTTATATAAGTCCTCCGGGGAGCTGTTTTTT
- TRBJ1-5 TRBV7-8 TRBD1 CASSPMTGASNQPQHF TGTGCCAGCAGCCCGATGACAGGGGCCAGCAATCAGCCCCAGCATTTT
- TRBJ2-7 TRBV9 - CASSVEVSNSYEQYF TGTGCCAGCAGCGTAGAAGTCAGTAACTCCTACGAGCAGTACTTC
many TRBJ2-1 TRBV5-1 - CASSLGEPGYNEQFF TGCGCCAGCAGCTTGGGCGAGCCCGGGTACAATGAGCAGTTCTTC
- TRBJ1-4 TRBV5-8 - CASSDRPPREKLFF TGTGCCAGCAGCGATCGCCCCCCTAGGGAAAAACTGTTTTTT
many TRBJ1-1 TRBV6-5 - CASSYSTGLGAEAFF TGTGCCAGCAGTTACTCGACGGGCCTTGGCGCTGAAGCTTTCTTT
few TRBJ2-7 TRBV29-1 - CSVEVTGNRTYEQYF TGCAGCGTTGAGGTCACCGGGAACAGAACCTACGAGCAGTACTTC
- TRBJ2-5 TRBV12-3/TRBV12-4 TRBD1 CASSRQGAKTQYF TGTGCCAGCAGTCGACAGGGGGCAAAGACCCAGTACTTC
many TRBJ1-3 TRBV3-1 - CASSQDFGNTIYF TGTGCCAGCAGCCAAGACTTTGGAAACACCATATATTTT
many TRBJ1-3 TRBV20-1 - CSARDYAGAGNTIYF TGCAGTGCTAGAGATTATGCAGGGGCCGGAAACACCATATATTTT
many TRBJ2-3 TRBV5-1 - CASSFHRVEDTQYF TGCGCCAGCAGCTTTCACAGGGTTGAAGATACGCAGTATTTT
- TRBJ2-1 TRBV20-1 TRBD1 CSAVVRDRGNEQFF TGCAGTGCTGTTGTCCGGGACAGGGGGAATGAGCAGTTCTTC
- TRBJ2-7 TRBV6-5 - CASSYSLGAGSYEQYF TGTGCCAGCAGTTACTCGTTGGGAGCGGGTTCGTACGAGCAGTACTTC
many TRBJ2-7 TRBV20-1 TRBD2 CSARGTSGHSSSYEQYF TGCAGTGCTAGAGGGACTAGCGGGCACTCGAGCTCCTACGAGCAGTACTTC
- TRBJ1-2 TRBV4-1 - CASSQERGYGTGYTF TGCGCCAGCAGCCAAGAGCGAGGGTATGGAACAGGCTACACCTTC
many TRBJ2-1 TRBV28 - CASTFSLNEQFF TGTGCCAGTACGTTCTCCCTCAATGAGCAGTTCTTC
many TRBJ1-2 TRBV28 - CASSPGGSGYGYTF TGTGCCAGCAGTCCGGGTGGAAGCGGCTATGGCTACACCTTC
many TRBJ2-7 TRBV4-1 - CASSQDSTVKYEQYF TGCGCCAGCAGCCAAGATAGTACAGTGAAATACGAGCAGTACTTC
many TRBJ2-1 TRBV29-1 - CSVERRGSYNEQFF TGCAGCGTTGAACGGCGGGGCTCCTACAATGAGCAGTTCTTC
- TRBJ2-3 TRBV20-1 TRBD2 CSARDLAGPRDTQYF TGCAGTGCCAGGGATCTAGCGGGACCCCGGGATACGCAGTATTTT
- TRBJ2-3 TRBV6-1 TRBD2 CASSEVMGGGSTDTQYF TGTGCCAGCAGTGAAGTCATGGGCGGGGGAAGCACAGATACGCAGTATTTT
many TRBJ2-5 TRBV4-2 - CASSLTSGEYQETQYF TGTGCCAGCAGCCTAACGTCCGGGGAGTACCAAGAGACCCAGTACTTC
many TRBJ2-2 TRBV7-8 TRBD1 CASGNNRGNTGELFF TGTGCCAGCGGCAACAACAGGGGGAACACCGGGGAGCTGTTTTTT
many TRBJ2-7 TRBV21-1 - CASSNLLHPRGPIPYEQYF TGTGCCAGCAGCAACCTACTTCACCCCAGGGGGCCTATCCCCTACGAGCAGTACTTC